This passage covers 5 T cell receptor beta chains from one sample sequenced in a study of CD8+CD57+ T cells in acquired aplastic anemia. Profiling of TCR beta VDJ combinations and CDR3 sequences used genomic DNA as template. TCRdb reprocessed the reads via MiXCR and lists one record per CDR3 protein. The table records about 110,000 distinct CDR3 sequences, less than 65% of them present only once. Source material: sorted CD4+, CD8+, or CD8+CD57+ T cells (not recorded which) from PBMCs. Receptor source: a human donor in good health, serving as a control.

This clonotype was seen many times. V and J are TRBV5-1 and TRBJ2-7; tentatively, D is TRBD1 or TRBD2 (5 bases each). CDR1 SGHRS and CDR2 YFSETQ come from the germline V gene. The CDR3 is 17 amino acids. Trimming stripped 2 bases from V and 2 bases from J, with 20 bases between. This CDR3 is CASSLWELGDLTYEQYF. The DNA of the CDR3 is TGCGCCAGCAGCTTATGGGAGCTAGGGGATTTAACCTACGAGCAGTACTTC.

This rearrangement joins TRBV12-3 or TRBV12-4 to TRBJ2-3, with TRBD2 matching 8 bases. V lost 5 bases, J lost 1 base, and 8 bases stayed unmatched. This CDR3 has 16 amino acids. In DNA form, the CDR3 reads TGTGCCAGCAGTGACCTACCAGCGGGGGGCACAGATACGCAGTATTTT. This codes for CASSDLPAGGTDTQYF.

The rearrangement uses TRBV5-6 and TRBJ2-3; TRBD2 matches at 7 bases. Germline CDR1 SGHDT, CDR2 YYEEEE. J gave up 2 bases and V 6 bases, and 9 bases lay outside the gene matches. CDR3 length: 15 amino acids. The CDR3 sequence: CASNLGGGYTDTQYF. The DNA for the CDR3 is TGTGCCAGCAACCTGGGGGGGGGTTACACAGATACGCAGTATTTT.

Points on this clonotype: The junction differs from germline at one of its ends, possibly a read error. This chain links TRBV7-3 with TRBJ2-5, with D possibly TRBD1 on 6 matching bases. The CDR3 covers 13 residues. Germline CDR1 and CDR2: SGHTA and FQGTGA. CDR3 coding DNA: TGCGCCAGCAGCCAAGAAGGGGGTGAGACCCAGTACTTC. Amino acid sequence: CASSQEGGETQYF.

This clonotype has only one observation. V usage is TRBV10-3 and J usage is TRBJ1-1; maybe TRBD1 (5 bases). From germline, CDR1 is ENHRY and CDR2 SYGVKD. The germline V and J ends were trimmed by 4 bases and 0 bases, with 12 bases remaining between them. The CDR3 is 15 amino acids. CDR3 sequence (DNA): TGTGCCATCAGTGCAACGACAGACCTGAACACTGAAGCTTTCTTT. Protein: CAISATTDLNTEAFF.